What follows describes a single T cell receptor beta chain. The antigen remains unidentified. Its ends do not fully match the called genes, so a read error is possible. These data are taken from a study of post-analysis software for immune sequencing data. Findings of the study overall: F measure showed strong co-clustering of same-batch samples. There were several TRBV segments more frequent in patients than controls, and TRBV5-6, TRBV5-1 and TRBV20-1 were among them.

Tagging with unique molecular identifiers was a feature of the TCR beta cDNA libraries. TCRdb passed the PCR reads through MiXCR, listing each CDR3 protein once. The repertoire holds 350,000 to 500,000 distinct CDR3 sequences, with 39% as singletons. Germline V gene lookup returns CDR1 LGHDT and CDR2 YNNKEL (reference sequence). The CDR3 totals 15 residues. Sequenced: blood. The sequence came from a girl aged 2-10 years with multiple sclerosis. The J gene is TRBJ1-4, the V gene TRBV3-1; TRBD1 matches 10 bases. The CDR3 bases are TGTGCCAGTAGCCAAGAGTCGGGACAGGGGAATAGACTGTTTTTT. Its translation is CASSQESGQGNRLFF.